This entry describes one TCR beta chain. Its antigen is not identified. Each cDNA got a UMI-containing oligo ligated at its 3' end. An equimolar mix of RC1.1 and RC1.2 primed the beta chain across TRBC1 and TRBC2. MiXCR, run by TCRdb on the UMI-ligation and nested PCR reads, gives a single entry per CDR3 protein. The sample carries 25,000 to 35,000 distinct CDR3 sequences, about 9.4% recorded once. These data are taken from a study of quantifying T cell responses using KT2 cells. Study-level information: Reverse transcription used primers in the TCR alpha and beta constant regions. A predetermined fluorescence threshold ended the second PCR, run as a qPCR. Findings and limits, study-wide: KT2 sequence counts showed saturation when very many KT2 cells were spiked in.

After removal of 3 bases from V and 4 bases from J, the junction contained 3 bases not matched to a gene. CDR1 and CDR2 (germline): SGHAT, FQNNGV. This CDR3 contains 15 residues. The sample is PBMC spiked with counted cells of clone KT2. The material sequenced was PBMCs spiked with cells of the T cell clone KT2. This TCR was sampled from a human donor. The chain joins TRBV11-2 to TRBJ2-3, with 11 positions matching TRBD2. The CDR3 sequence is CASSFTSGRADTQYF. CDR3 sequence (DNA): TGTGCCAGCAGCTTTACTAGCGGGAGAGCAGATACGCAGTATTTT.